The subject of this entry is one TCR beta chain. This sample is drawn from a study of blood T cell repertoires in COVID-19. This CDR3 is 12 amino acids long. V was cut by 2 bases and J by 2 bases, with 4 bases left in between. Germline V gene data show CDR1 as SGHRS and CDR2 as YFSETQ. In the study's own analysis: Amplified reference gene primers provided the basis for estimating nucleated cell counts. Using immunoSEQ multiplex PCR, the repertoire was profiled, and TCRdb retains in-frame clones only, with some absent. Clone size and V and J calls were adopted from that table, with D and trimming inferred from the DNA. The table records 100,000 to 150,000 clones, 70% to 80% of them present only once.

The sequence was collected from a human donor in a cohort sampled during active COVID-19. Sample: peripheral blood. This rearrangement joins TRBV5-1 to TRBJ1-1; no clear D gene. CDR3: CASSLTNTEAFF. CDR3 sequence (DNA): TGCGCCAGCAGCTTAACTAACACTGAAGCTTTCTTT.